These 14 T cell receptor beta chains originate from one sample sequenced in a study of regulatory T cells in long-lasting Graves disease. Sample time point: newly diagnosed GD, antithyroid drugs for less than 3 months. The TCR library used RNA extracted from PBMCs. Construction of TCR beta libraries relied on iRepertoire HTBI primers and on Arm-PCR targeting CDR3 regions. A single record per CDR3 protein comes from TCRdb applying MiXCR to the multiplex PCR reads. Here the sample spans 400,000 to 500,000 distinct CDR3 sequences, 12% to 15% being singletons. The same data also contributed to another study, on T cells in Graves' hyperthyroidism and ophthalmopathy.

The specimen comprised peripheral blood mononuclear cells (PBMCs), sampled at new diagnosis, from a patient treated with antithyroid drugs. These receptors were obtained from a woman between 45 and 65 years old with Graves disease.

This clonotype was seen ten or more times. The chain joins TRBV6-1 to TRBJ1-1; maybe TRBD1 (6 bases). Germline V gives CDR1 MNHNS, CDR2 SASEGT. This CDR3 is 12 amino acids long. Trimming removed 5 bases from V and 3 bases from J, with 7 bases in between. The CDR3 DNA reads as TGTGCCAGCAGTAACAGGGACACTGAAGCTTTCTTT. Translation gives CASSNRDTEAFF.

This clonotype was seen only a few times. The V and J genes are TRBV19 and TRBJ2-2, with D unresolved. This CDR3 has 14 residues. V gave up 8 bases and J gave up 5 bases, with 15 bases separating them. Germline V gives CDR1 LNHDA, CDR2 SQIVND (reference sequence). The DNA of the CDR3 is TGTGCCAGTGGATCCATGGGTCGAACCGGGGAGCTGTTTTTT. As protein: CASGSMGRTGELFF.

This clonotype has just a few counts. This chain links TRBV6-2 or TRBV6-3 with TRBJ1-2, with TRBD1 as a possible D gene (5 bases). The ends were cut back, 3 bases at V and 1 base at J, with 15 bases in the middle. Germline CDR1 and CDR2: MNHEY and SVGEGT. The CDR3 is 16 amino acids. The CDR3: CASSYGGGSYNYGYTF. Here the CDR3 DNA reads TGTGCCAGCAGTTATGGCGGGGGATCCTATAACTATGGCTACACCTTC.

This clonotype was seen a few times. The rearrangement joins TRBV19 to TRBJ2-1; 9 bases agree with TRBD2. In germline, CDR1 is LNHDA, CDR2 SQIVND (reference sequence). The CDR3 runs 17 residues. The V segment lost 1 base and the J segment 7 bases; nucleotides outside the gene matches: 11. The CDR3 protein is CASSIGYGLAGRNEQFF. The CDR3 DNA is TGTGCCAGTAGTATAGGTTATGGGCTAGCGGGAAGGAATGAGCAGTTCTTC.

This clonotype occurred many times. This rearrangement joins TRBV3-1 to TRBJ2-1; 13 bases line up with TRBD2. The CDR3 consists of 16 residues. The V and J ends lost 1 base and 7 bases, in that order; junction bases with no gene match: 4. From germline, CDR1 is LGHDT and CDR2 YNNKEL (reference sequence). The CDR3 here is CASSQAGLAGDNEQFF. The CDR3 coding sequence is TGTGCCAGCAGCCAAGCAGGACTAGCGGGAGATAATGAGCAGTTCTTC.

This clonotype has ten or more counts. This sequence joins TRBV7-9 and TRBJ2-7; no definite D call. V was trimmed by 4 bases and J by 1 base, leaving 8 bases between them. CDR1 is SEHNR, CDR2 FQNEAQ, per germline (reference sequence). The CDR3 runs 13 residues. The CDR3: CASSSPTSYEQYF. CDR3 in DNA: TGTGCCAGCAGCTCCCCTACTTCCTACGAGCAGTACTTC.

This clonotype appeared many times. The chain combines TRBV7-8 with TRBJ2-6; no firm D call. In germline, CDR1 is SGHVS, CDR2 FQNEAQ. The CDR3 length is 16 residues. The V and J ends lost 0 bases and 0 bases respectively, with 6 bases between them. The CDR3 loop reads CASSLALPSGANVLTF. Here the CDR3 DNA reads TGTGCCAGCAGCTTAGCCCTACCCTCTGGGGCCAACGTCCTGACTTTC.

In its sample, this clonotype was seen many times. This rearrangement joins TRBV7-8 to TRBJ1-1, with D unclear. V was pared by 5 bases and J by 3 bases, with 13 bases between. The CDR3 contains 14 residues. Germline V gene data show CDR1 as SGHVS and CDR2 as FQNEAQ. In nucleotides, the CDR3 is TGTGCCAGCAGCCCCGGGTCAATGGACACTGAAGCTTTCTTT. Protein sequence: CASSPGSMDTEAFF.

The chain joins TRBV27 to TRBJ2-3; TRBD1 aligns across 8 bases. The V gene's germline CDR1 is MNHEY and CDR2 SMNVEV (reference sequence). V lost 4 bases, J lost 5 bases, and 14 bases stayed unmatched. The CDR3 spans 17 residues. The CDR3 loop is CASSSQSGGAQGDTQYF. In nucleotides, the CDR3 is TGTGCCAGCAGTTCCCAGTCAGGGGGCGCGCAAGGAGATACGCAGTATTTT.

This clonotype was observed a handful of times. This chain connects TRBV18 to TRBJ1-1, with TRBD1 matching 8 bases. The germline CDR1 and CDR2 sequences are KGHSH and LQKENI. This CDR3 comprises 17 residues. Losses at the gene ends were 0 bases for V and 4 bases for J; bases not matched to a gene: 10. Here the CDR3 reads CASSPPQGAQVGTEAFF. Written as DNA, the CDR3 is TGTGCCAGCTCACCACCTCAGGGGGCACAAGTTGGCACTGAAGCTTTCTTT.

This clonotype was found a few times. The CDR3 is CAARRGLAGEETQYF. DNA of the CDR3: TGCGCCGCACGGCGGGGACTAGCGGGAGAAGAGACCCAGTACTTC. This sequence joins TRBV5-1 and TRBJ2-5, with TRBD2 identical over 14 bases. The V and J ends lost 10 bases and 3 bases, in that order; junction bases with no gene match: 8. Per the germline V gene, CDR1 is SGHRS and CDR2 is YFSETQ. The CDR3 extends over 15 amino acids.

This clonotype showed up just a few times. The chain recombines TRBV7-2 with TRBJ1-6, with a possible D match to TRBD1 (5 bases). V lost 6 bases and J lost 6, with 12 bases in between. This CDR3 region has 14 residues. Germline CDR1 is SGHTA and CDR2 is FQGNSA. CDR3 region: CASRGDQSNSPLHF. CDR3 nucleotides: TGTGCCAGCAGGGGGGACCAGAGTAATTCACCCCTCCACTTT.

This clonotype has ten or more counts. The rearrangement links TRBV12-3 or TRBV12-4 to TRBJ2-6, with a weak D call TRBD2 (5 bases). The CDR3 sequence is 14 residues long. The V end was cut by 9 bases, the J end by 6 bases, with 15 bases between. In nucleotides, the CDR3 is TGTGCCAGTCGACGAGGGTATCAGGCCAACGTCCTGACTTTC. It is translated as CASRRGYQANVLTF.

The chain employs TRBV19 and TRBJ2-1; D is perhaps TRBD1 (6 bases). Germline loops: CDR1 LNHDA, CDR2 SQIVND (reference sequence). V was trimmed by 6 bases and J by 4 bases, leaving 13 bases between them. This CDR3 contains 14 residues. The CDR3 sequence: CASRDSPGYNEQFF. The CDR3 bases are TGTGCCAGTAGGGACAGTCCGGGGTACAATGAGCAGTTCTTC.